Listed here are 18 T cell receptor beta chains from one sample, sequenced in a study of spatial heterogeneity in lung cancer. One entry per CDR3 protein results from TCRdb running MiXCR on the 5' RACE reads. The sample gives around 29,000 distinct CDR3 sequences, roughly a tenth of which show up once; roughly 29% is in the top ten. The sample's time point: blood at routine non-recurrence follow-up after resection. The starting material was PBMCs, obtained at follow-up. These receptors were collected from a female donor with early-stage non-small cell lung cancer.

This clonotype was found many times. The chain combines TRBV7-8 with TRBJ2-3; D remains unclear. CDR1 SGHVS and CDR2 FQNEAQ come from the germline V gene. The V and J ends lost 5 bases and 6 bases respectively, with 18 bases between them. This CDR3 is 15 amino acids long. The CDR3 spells CASSPPGPFEDTQYF. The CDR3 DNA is TGTGCCAGCAGCCCCCCCGGGCCTTTCGAGGATACGCAGTATTTT.

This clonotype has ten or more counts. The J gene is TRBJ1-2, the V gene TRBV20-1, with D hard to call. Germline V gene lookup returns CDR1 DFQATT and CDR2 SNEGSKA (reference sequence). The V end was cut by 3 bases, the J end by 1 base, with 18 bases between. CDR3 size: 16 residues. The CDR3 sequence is CSARGRPSILNYGYTF. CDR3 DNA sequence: TGCAGTGCTAGGGGCAGACCTTCGATCCTTAACTATGGCTACACCTTC.

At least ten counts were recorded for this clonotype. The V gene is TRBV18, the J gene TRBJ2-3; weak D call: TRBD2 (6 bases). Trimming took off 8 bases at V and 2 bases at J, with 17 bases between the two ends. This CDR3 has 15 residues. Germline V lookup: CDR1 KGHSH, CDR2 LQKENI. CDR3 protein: CASRRDGRYTDTQYF. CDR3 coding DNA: TGTGCCAGCCGCCGGGACGGGAGATACACAGATACGCAGTATTTT. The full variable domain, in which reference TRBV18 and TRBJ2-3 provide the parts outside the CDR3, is NAGVMQNPRHLVRRRGQEARLRCSPMKGHSHVYWYRQLPEEGLKFMVYLQKENIIDESGMPKERFSAEFPKEGPSILRIQQVVRGDSAAYFCASRRDGRYTDTQYFGPGTRLTVL.

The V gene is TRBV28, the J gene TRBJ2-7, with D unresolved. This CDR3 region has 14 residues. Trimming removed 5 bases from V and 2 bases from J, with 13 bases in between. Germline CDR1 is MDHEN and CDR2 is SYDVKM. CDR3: CASSPPSRTYEQYF. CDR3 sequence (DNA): TGTGCCAGCAGTCCACCCTCGAGGACCTACGAGCAGTACTTC.

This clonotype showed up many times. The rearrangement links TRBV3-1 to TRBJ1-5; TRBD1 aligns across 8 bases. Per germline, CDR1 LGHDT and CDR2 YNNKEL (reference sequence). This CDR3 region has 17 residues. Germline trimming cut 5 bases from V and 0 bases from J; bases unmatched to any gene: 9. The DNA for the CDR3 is TGTGCCAGCAGCTATGGGGGACAGGATTATAGCAATCAGCCCCAGCATTTT. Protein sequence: CASSYGGQDYSNQPQHF.

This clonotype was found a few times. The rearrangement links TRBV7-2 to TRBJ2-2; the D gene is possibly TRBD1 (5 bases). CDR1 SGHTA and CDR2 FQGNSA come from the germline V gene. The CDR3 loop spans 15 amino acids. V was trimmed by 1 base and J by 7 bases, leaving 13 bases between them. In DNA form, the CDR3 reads TGTGCCAGCAGCTTAGTCGGGCAGGGTGGCGGGGAGCTGTTTTTT. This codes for CASSLVGQGGGELFF. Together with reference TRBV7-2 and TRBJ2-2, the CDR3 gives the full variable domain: GAGVSQSPSNKVTEKGKDVELRCDPISGHTALYWYRQSLGQGLEFLIYFQGNSAPDKSGLPSDRFSAERTGGSVSTLTIQRTQQEDSAVYLCASSLVGQGGGELFFGEGSRLTVL.

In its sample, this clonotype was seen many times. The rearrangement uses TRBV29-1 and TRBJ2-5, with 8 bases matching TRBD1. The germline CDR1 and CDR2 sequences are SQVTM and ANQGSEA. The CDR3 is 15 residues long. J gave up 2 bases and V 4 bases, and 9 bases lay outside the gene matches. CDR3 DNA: TGCAGCGTTGGAGGGGCAACAGGGGGTCAAGAGACCCAGTACTTC. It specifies CSVGGATGGQETQYF.

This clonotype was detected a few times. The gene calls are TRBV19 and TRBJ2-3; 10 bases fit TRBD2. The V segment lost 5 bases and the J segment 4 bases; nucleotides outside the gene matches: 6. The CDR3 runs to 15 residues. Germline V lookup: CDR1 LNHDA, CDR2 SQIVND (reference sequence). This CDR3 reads CASSPSGGLADTQYF. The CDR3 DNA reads TGTGCCAGTAGTCCTAGCGGGGGCTTGGCAGATACGCAGTATTTT.

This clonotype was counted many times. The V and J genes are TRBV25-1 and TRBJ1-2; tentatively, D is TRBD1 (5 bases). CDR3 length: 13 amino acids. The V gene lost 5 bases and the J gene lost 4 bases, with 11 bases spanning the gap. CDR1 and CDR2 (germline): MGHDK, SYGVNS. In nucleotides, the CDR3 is TGTGCCAGCAGTCCCTCGACAGCCTATGGCTACACCTTC. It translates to CASSPSTAYGYTF.

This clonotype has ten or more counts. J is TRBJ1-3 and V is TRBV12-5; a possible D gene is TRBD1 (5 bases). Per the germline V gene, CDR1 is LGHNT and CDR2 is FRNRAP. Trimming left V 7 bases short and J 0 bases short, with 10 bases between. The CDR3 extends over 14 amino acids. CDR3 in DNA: TGTGCTAGTGCTCGGGGGGGCTCTGGAAACACCATATATTTT. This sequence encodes CASARGGSGNTIYF. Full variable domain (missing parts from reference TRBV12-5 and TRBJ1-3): DARVTQTPRHKVTEMGQEVTMRCQPILGHNTVFWYRQTMMQGLELLAYFRNRAPLDDSGMPKDRFSAEMPDATLATLKIQPSEPRDSAVYFCASARGGSGNTIYFGEGSWLTVV.

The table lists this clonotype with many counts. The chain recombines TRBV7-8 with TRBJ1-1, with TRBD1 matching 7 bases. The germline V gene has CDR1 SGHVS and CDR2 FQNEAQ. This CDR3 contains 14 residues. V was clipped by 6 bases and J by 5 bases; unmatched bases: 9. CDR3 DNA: TGTGCCAGCAGAACTACAGGGGATGGAACTGAAGCTTTCTTT. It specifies CASRTTGDGTEAFF.

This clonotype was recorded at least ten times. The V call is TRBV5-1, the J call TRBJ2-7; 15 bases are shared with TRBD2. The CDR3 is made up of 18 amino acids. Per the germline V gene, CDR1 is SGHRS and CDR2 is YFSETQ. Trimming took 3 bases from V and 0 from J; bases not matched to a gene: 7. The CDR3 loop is CASSSGLAGGTSSYEQYF. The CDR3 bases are TGCGCCAGCAGCTCGGGACTAGCGGGGGGAACCAGCTCCTACGAGCAGTACTTC.

The CDR3 region has the DNA TGTGCCAGCAGCGTAAGTGGTCTATCGAACACCGGGGAGCTGTTTTTT. Protein: CASSVSGLSNTGELFF. The chain joins TRBV9 to TRBJ2-2; unclear D gene. CDR3 size: 16 residues. Between the trimmed V and J ends, which lost 1 base and 0 bases, there was a span of 10 bases. Germline V lookup: CDR1 SGDLS, CDR2 YYNGEE.

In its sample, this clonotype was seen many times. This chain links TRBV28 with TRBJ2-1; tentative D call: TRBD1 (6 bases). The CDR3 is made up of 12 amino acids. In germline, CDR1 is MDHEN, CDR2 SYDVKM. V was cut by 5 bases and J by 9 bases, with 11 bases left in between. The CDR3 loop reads CASSLFRGEQFF. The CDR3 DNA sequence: TGTGCCAGCAGTCTTTTCAGGGGTGAGCAGTTCTTC.

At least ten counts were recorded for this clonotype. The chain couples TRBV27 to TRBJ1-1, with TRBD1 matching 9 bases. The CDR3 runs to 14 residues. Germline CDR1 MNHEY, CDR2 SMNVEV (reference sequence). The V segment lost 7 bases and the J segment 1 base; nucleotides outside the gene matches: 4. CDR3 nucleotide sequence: TGTGCCAGCAACCAGGACAGGGGGAACACTGAAGCTTTCTTT. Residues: CASNQDRGNTEAFF.

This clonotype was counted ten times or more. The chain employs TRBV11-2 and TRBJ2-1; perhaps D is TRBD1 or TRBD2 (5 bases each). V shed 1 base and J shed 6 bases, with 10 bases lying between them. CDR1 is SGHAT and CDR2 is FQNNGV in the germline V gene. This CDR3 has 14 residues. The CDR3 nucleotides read TGTGCCAGCAGCTTAGGAGGGGTTAGCAATGAGCAGTTCTTC. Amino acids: CASSLGGVSNEQFF.

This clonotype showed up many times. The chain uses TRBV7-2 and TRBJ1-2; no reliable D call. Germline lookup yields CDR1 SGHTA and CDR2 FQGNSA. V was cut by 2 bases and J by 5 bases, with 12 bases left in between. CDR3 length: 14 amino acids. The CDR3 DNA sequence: TGTGCCAGCAGCTTATCCGTAGGAGTATATGGCTACACCTTC. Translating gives CASSLSVGVYGYTF.

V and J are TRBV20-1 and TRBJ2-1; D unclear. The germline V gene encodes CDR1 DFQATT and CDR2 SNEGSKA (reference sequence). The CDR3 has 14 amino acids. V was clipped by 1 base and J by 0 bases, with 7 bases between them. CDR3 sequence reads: CSARGWDSYNEQFF. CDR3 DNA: TGCAGTGCTAGAGGGTGGGACTCCTACAATGAGCAGTTCTTC.